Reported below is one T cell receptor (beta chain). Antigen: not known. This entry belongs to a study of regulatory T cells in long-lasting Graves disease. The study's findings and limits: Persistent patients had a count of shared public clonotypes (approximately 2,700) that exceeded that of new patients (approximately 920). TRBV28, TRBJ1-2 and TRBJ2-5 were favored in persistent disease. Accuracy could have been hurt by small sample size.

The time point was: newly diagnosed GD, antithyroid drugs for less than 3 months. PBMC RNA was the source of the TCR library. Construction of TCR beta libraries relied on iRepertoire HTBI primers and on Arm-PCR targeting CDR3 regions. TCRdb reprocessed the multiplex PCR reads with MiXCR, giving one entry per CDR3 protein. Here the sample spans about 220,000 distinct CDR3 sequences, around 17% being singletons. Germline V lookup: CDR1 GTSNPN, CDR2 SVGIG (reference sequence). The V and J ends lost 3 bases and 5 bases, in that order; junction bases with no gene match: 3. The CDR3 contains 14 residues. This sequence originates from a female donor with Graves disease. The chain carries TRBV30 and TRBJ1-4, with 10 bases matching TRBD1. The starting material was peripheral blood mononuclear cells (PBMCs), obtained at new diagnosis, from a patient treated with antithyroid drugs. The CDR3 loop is CAWSKGQGNEKLFF. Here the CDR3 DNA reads TGTGCCTGGAGCAAGGGACAGGGGAATGAAAAACTGTTTTTT.